The entry that follows covers one T cell receptor (gamma chain) sequence. The target antigen is unknown. These data come from a study of Vδ1+ human thymocytes. The J segment lost 5 bases and the V segment lost 3 bases, leaving 9 bases of the junction unmatched. Germline V gene lookup returns CDR1 GITISATS and CDR2 ISYDGTV (reference sequence). The length of the CDR3 is 15 residues. Between roughly 97% and 99.6% of sorted thymocytes were Vdelta1+. RNA was extracted from the cells and then reverse transcribed. Pooled V-gene forward primers with one constant-region reverse primer generated the CDR3 amplicons by multiplex PCR. TCRdb reanalysed the multiplex PCR reads with CATT. The sample comprises tens of thousands of gamma-chain clones, roughly 15% of which are singletons, and 1.9% rests with the top ten. Overall study results and limits: Highly polyclonal TRG and TRD repertoires with Gaussian CDR3 length distributions appeared in thymus. Around 20% of thymic delta-chain sequences were Vdelta2, with few Vdelta3, unlike blood Vdelta1+ controls.

Material: Vdelta1+ gamma-delta thymocytes from the thymus. Subset denoted: FACS-sorted CD3+ TCRalphabeta- TCRVdelta1+ TCRVdelta2- thymocytes. This TCR was sampled from a child less than two years old who had congenital heart surgery. V gene TRGV9 combines with J gene TRGJP2. DNA of the CDR3: TGTGCCTTGTGGGAGCTCTTAGGAAGTGATTGGATCAAGACGTTT. Translation: CALWELLGSDWIKTF.